This T cell receptor (beta chain) is from a study of blood T cell repertoires in COVID-19. V was trimmed by 0 bases and J by 0 bases, leaving 7 bases between them. There are 15 residues in the CDR3. CDR1 and CDR2 from the germline V gene are SGHKS and YYEKEE (reference sequence). Study processing details: Estimated nucleated cell counts came from reference gene primer amplification. Here immunoSEQ multiplex PCR was the method, and the copy in TCRdb shows in-frame clones only, minus some. From that table come the V and J calls and clone size; the DNA was used to work out D and trimming. The sample includes around 97,000 clones, almost 85% of them seen just once.

This clonotype was sampled from a man between 65 and 85 years old with acute or convalescent COVID-19. The sequencing input was peripheral blood. J is TRBJ1-5 and V is TRBV5-5; D is unresolved. The CDR3 is CASSLGRNSNQPQHF. As DNA, the CDR3 is TGTGCCAGCAGCTTGGGCAGAAATAGCAATCAGCCCCAGCATTTT.